This passage covers 9 T cell receptor beta chains from one sample sequenced in a study of identical twins. TCRdb itself ran the 5' RACE reads through MiXCR, one entry per CDR3 protein. The sample lists roughly 540,000 distinct CDR3 sequences, around 20% occurring once. This sample was shared with a second study, whose subject was T cells expressing NK-cell markers.

Source material: CD4+ T cells sorted from blood. The receptors were sampled from a woman aged 18-29 years in good health.

This chain connects TRBV6-5 to TRBJ1-5; D ambiguous. The CDR3 runs to 15 residues. V lost 2 bases and J lost 7, with 15 bases in between. Per germline, CDR1 MNHEY and CDR2 SVGAGI. The chain's CDR3 is CASSYERNLGQPQHF. The CDR3 DNA is TGTGCCAGCAGTTACGAGCGGAATCTAGGGCAGCCCCAGCATTTT.

The CDR3 sequence is CASNLPLARPYEQYF. In DNA form, the CDR3 reads TGTGCCAGCAACCTGCCACTAGCGCGCCCCTACGAGCAGTACTTC. This chain joins TRBV12-3 or TRBV12-4 and TRBJ2-7; 7 bases agree with TRBD2. The CDR3 sequence is 15 residues long. The ends lost 7 bases at V and 2 bases at J; junction bases unmatched: 11.

This clonotype was found a few times. CDR3 nucleotides: TGCAGTGCTCCCCACCTCCGGGGCCGCCAAACTAACTATGGCTACACCTTC. It codes for CSAPHLRGRQTNYGYTF. The rearrangement uses TRBV20-1 and TRBJ1-2; tentatively, D is TRBD1 (5 bases). The germline V gene encodes CDR1 DFQATT and CDR2 SNEGSKA (reference sequence). The CDR3 length is 17 residues. V lost 5 bases, J lost 0 bases, and 22 bases lay in between.

The genes are TRBV20-1 and TRBJ1-1; tentatively, D is TRBD1 (5 bases). CDR3 length: 13 amino acids. V was cut by 6 bases and J by 6 bases, with 17 bases left in between. Germline V gives CDR1 DFQATT, CDR2 SNEGSKA (reference sequence). CDR3 sequence reads: CSAGGTALPEAFF. Here the CDR3 DNA reads TGCAGTGCCGGGGGTACAGCGCTCCCTGAAGCTTTCTTT.

The chain combines TRBV19 with TRBJ1-4; D not certain. Germline V gene data show CDR1 as LNHDA and CDR2 as SQIVND (reference sequence). The V gene lost 3 bases and the J gene lost 5 bases, with 13 bases spanning the gap. The CDR3 totals 15 residues. The CDR3 coding sequence is TGTGCCAGTAGTATTGGAAGGGTGGAGAATGAAAAACTGTTTTTT. It yields the protein CASSIGRVENEKLFF.

This clonotype was detected a few times. V gene TRBV6-1 combines with J gene TRBJ2-7, with TRBD1 matching 8 bases. Germline V lookup: CDR1 MNHNS, CDR2 SASEGT. Trimming removed 7 bases from V and 9 bases from J; junction bases left unmatched: 11. The CDR3 sequence is 13 residues long. CDR3 DNA sequence: TGTGCCAGCACAAGTCCCGGGACAGGATCGCAGTACTTC. Its protein product is CASTSPGTGSQYF.

The chain employs TRBV6-2 or TRBV6-3 and TRBJ1-2, with D maybe TRBD1 (5 bases). The CDR3 covers 15 residues. CDR1 is MNHEY, CDR2 SVGEGT, per germline. With 0 bases removed from V and 8 bases from J, the gap between germline ends came to 16 bases. CDR3 residues: CASSYSRDGLKGYTF. Written as DNA, the CDR3 is TGTGCCAGCAGTTACTCTCGGGACGGACTAAAGGGCTACACCTTC.

The table lists this clonotype with a few counts. The V gene is TRBV9, the J gene TRBJ2-2; D possibly corresponds to TRBD2 (6 bases). This CDR3 has 15 amino acids. Trimming left V 2 bases short and J 4 bases short, with 12 bases between. From germline, CDR1 is SGDLS and CDR2 YYNGEE. This CDR3 is CASSVSGAGTGELFF. The CDR3 DNA reads TGTGCCAGCAGCGTCAGCGGAGCGGGCACCGGGGAGCTGTTTTTT.

The rearrangement links TRBV20-1 to TRBJ2-4; TRBD2 is a possible D gene (5 bases). Germline lookup yields CDR1 DFQATT and CDR2 SNEGSKA (reference sequence). The CDR3 extends over 13 amino acids. Trimming stripped 5 bases from V and 8 bases from J, with 16 bases between. The CDR3 protein is CSAPLAPFDIQYF. The CDR3 DNA reads as TGCAGTGCTCCGCTAGCTCCCTTCGACATTCAGTACTTC.